This TCR beta chain was identified in a study of blood T cell repertoires in COVID-19. From germline, CDR1 is SGHRS and CDR2 YFSETQ. The trim removed 5 bases at V and 3 bases at J, leaving 9 bases unmatched. The CDR3 length is 15 residues. Measured with immunoSEQ multiplex PCR; TCRdb has only the in-frame clones, and not every one. This sample has about 170,000 clones, with around 87% found just once. J is TRBJ2-5 and V is TRBV5-1; 8 bases map to TRBD2. This sequence was found in a woman aged 80 or over with COVID-19, enrolled during active disease. Sequenced: peripheral blood. CDR3 sequence reads: CASRGSGRVEETQYF. The CDR3 region has the DNA TGCGCCAGCAGGGGAAGCGGGAGAGTAGAAGAGACCCAGTACTTC.